The T cell receptor (beta chain) described here comes from a study of Tregs in tolerant kidney transplant recipients. CD4+CD25+CD127- Tregs, CD4+CD25- non-Tregs, CD4 and CD8 cells were sorted. Study outcomes and limitations: The most relevant donor-specific Treg TCRbeta repertoire apparently came from expansion with activated donor B cells. Validation in larger populations is needed because few patients were studied.

About this clone itself: As yet, its antigen is unknown.

Libraries were prepared by immunoSEQ multiplex PCR; TCRdb keeps only in-frame clonotypes and omits some of them. The table has 100,000 to 150,000 clones, about 90% seen once. Trimming removed 1 base from V and 2 bases from J; junction bases left unmatched: 5. The CDR3 is 16 residues long. Per germline, CDR1 SGHAT and CDR2 FQNNGV. The clonotype originates from a human donor in good health. The sample consisted of CD4+ T cells from blood. The J gene is TRBJ1-3, the V gene TRBV11-2; TRBD1 aligns across 7 bases. In DNA form, the CDR3 reads TGTGCCAGCAGCTTAGTCCCAGGGGGGCCTGGAAACACCATATATTTT. Encoded protein: CASSLVPGGPGNTIYF. Full variable domain (outside the CDR3, taken from reference TRBV11-2 and TRBJ1-3): EAGVAQSPRYKIIEKRQSVAFWCNPISGHATLYWYQQILGQGPKLLIQFQNNGVVDDSQLPKDRFSAERLKGVDSTLKIQPAKLEDSAVYLCASSLVPGGPGNTIYFGEGSWLTVV.